This T cell receptor (beta chain) was identified in a study of cytomegalovirus exposure and HLA in healthy donors. The study's findings and limits: Analyzed later, association rates of TCRs varied across HLA loci, with DRB1 most and HLA-C fewest. In a later analysis, V- and J-gene trimming of beta chains associated with a DCLRE1C missense variant, replicated independently. Later analysis indicated greater clonal expansion among HLA-associated TCR beta chains than among equally common other chains.

V lost 5 bases to trimming and J lost 1 base; unmatched junction nucleotides: 0. Germline V CDR1 and CDR2: SGHTA, FQGNSA. The CDR3 length is 14 residues. Comments on this clone: Its antigen remains unidentified.

The PCR used 60 Vbeta and 13 Jbeta primers. The method was immunoSEQ multiplex PCR; TCRdb's version includes in-frame clones alone and lacks a portion of them. The table includes 200,000 or so clones, around 86% detected once. Sequencing used PBMCs. The V call is TRBV7-2, the J call TRBJ2-2; TRBD1 matches 8 bases. This clonotype was sampled from a man aged 25 to 40 in good health and CMV-seronegative. CDR3 DNA sequence: TGTGCCAGCAGCGGACAGGGGAACACCGGGGAGCTGTTTTTT. Translated: CASSGQGNTGELFF.